The entry below describes one TCR beta chain. Its antigen is still unknown. No base qualities exist here, and no much larger clone lies one base off it. TCRbeta CDR3 regions were amplified from genomic DNA using the immunoSEQ Assay, a bias-controlled multiplex PCR. The source study handled its data this way. Within the assay, amplification of reference gene primers was used to estimate how many nucleated cells each sample contained. To quantify the absolute abundance of each unique TCRbeta CDR3 rearrangement, sequence reads were collapsed and filtered. For each sample, productive Simpson clonality was calculated as the square root of Simpson's diversity index over productive rearrangements. The clones in this table, taken by TCRdb from immuneACCESS, are in-frame only. Not every clone is retained; where verified, under half of the shortfall comes from an unresolved V gene, and the cause of the rest is unknown. Clonal size and the V and J genes are those of that table, whereas D and trimming came from the DNA. The sample table lists under 300,000 clones, around 87% of them with a count of one. Under 9% of the sample is held by the ten biggest clonotypes.

Each collaborating institution followed its own protocols to collect whole blood in K2EDTA tubes. For TCRbeta analysis, collaborator samples were shipped as frozen whole blood, as isolated PBMCs, or as DNA extracted from either sample type. CDR1 LGHNA and CDR2 YSLEER were looked up in the germline V gene. V lost 1 base and J lost 1 base; the stretch between them is 11 bases long. The CDR3, cysteine through phenylalanine, is 16 amino acids long. Only the CDR3 DNA stays, 48 bases, in frame from base 1. The source of the sample is a study of blood T cell repertoires in COVID-19 (TCRdb year 2020). At the level of the whole study: Samples from collaborators originated in the United States, Italy and Spain and spanned both the acute and convalescent phases of COVID-19. The prospective study material was composed of cDNA or gDNA derived from T cells, B-cell-depleted T cells, or PBMCs. The dataset comprised deeply sampled blood TCRbeta repertoires from subjects exposed to, actively infected with, or recovered from COVID-19. The repertoires were made available in a free public database intended to serve as a resource for research on the immune response to SARS-CoV-2. Samples came from the ongoing ImmuneRACE study (first 160 participants) plus 1,254 subjects from 6 global collaborators. The sample metadata nearly always contained a de-identified subject ID, COVID-19 status, age in years and sex. HLA class I and class II types, where available, came from metadata supplied by the sample provider rather than from assay-based typing.

The paper as a whole reports these results and caveats: The quantity of clinical and demographic metadata differed by source and by participant and was supplied without curation.

This clonotype was sampled from a woman between 65 and 79 years old with active or convalescent COVID-19. What was sequenced was peripheral blood. The chain uses TRBV4-3 and TRBJ1-5, with no confident D gene call. The CDR3 sequence is CASSQAVGRSNQPQHF. The base sequence is TGCGCCAGCAGCCAAGCCGTAGGGAGAAGCAATCAGCCCCAGCATTTT.